This passage covers 16 T cell receptor beta chains from one sample sequenced in a study of a mutant IDH1 vaccine in newly diagnosed glioma. Assay used: immunoSEQ multiplex PCR; TCRdb lists only in-frame clones, some missing. The data contain 50,000 to 65,000 clones, roughly four fifths of them singletons. Their specific antigens are unknown. As for time point: week 47, end of study. One vaccine dose held 300 ug of mutant IDH1 20-mer peptide and came with topical imiquimod. Material: PBMCs, obtained from a glioma patient whose treatment included an IDH1 peptide vaccine. The receptor set was obtained from a woman aged 45-65 years with glioma.

The CDR3 coding sequence is TGTGCCAGCAGTGACAGGGACAGGGGTGAAGCTTTCTTT. Protein: CASSDRDRGEAFF. The chain uses TRBV6-4 and TRBJ1-1, with 10 nucleotides matching TRBD1. CDR1 is MRHNA, CDR2 SNTAGT, per germline. The CDR3 has 13 amino acids. V gave up 2 bases and J gave up 7 bases; unmatched junction bases: 1.

The chain joins TRBV5-1 to TRBJ2-7; no definite D call. Per the germline V gene, CDR1 is SGHRS and CDR2 is YFSETQ. The ends were cut back, 0 bases at V and 3 bases at J, with 7 bases in the middle. The CDR3 is 13 amino acids. Here the CDR3 reads CASSLGPRYEQYF. DNA for the CDR3: TGCGCCAGCAGCTTGGGCCCGCGCTACGAGCAGTACTTC.

A remark on this clone: The same CDR3 can be traced to other DNA sequences in this sample. The chain couples TRBV9 to TRBJ2-5; possibly TRBD2 for D (7 bases). This CDR3 has 14 residues. V lost 0 bases and J lost 5, with 11 bases in between. Germline values: CDR1 SGDLS, CDR2 YYNGEE. This CDR3 is CASSVGGGRETQYF. For the CDR3, the DNA is TGTGCCAGCAGCGTAGGGGGGGGCCGGGAGACCCAGTACTTC.

The chain couples TRBV7-6 to TRBJ1-6; unclear D gene. Between the trimmed V and J ends, which lost 5 bases and 0 bases, there was a span of 17 bases. This CDR3 has 18 amino acids. Germline-derived CDR1 and CDR2 are SGHVS and FNYEAQ. The CDR3, as DNA: TGTGCCAGCAGCGGTTCGAGGGATCGAAGCTCCTATAATTCACCCCTCCACTTT. This gives the protein CASSGSRDRSSYNSPLHF.

The chain has TRBV29-1 and TRBJ2-1, with 9 bases matching TRBD1. The junction had 8 bases not matched to a gene; V was cut back by 0 bases and J by 8 bases. Germline V gene sequence: CDR1 SQVTM, CDR2 ANQGSEA. The CDR3 has 15 residues. The DNA of the CDR3 is TGCAGCGTTGAAGATTGGGGACAGGGTGGGTATGAGCAGTTCTTC. Amino acid sequence: CSVEDWGQGGYEQFF.

V is TRBV4-1 and J is TRBJ1-5; D is ambiguous. The CDR3 runs 14 residues. The V end lost 0 bases, the J end lost 4 bases, and 7 bases lay between the germline ends. Looked up from germline, CDR1 is MGHRA and CDR2 is YSYEKL. The CDR3 DNA reads as TGCGCCAGCAGCCAAGAGGCAGTAAATCAGCCCCAGCATTTT. Translating gives CASSQEAVNQPQHF.

This chain joins TRBV5-1 and TRBJ2-5; no clear D. The ends were cut back, 7 bases at V and 0 bases at J, with 16 bases in the middle. The CDR3 sequence is 15 residues long. CDR1 is SGHRS and CDR2 is YFSETQ in the germline V gene. CDR3 coding DNA: TGCGCCAGCGCAGCTGATGGGCCGTACCAAGAGACCCAGTACTTC. It is translated as CASAADGPYQETQYF.

The chain couples TRBV30 to TRBJ1-2; D uncertain. V was trimmed by 1 base and J by 8 bases, leaving 14 bases between them. CDR1 and CDR2 from the germline V gene are GTSNPN and SVGIG (reference sequence). This CDR3 region has 13 residues. CDR3 in amino acids: CAWSGIKEKGYTF. The CDR3 nucleotides are TGTGCCTGGAGTGGTATAAAGGAGAAAGGCTACACCTTC.

This clone appeared a few times. J is TRBJ1-1 and V is TRBV15, with D unclear. V lost 0 bases and J lost 6, with 14 bases in between. The CDR3 has 15 amino acids. The germline V gene encodes CDR1 LNHNV and CDR2 YYDKDF (reference sequence). The CDR3 protein is CATSRDPSFGSEAFF. CDR3 coding DNA: TGTGCCACCAGCAGAGATCCATCATTCGGGTCTGAAGCTTTCTTT.

V and J are TRBV6-4 and TRBJ1-2; 9 bases are a match to TRBD1. CDR3 length: 16 amino acids. Germline values: CDR1 MRHNA, CDR2 SNTAGT. The trim removed 4 bases at V and 4 bases at J, leaving 10 bases unmatched. The CDR3 spells CASSAGTGTEFYGYTF. DNA of the CDR3: TGTGCCAGCAGTGCCGGGACAGGGACCGAATTCTATGGCTACACCTTC.

V usage is TRBV7-2 and J usage is TRBJ2-1; D gene uncertain. CDR3 length: 15 residues. V dropped 1 base and J dropped 0 bases, with 7 bases sitting between them. The germline gives CDR1 SGHTA, CDR2 FQGNSA. In nucleotides, the CDR3 is TGTGCCAGCAGCTTAGACCCTAGCTCCTACAATGAGCAGTTCTTC. Translating gives CASSLDPSSYNEQFF.

This clone was observed a few times. The chain is built from TRBV6-6 and TRBJ1-1; 8 bases align to TRBD1. The CDR3 has 11 amino acids. V was clipped by 6 bases and J by 8 bases; unmatched bases: 2. CDR1 and CDR2 (germline): MNHNY, SVGAGI (reference sequence). The CDR3 protein is CASRRTGEAFF. The CDR3 nucleotides are TGTGCCAGCAGGCGGACAGGGGAAGCTTTCTTT.

The chain carries TRBV4-1 and TRBJ2-2; maybe TRBD1 (5 bases). Between the trimmed V and J ends, which lost 3 bases and 2 bases, there was a span of 10 bases. The CDR3 extends over 15 amino acids. CDR1 and CDR2 from the germline V gene are MGHRA and YSYEKL. The CDR3 protein is CASSHLGDNTGELFF. The CDR3 DNA sequence: TGCGCCAGCAGCCATTTAGGGGATAACACCGGGGAGCTGTTTTTT.

This chain's CDR3 is CASIGMGAGETQYF. In DNA, the CDR3 is TGTGCCAGCATCGGAATGGGGGCGGGAGAGACCCAGTACTTC. The genes are TRBV25-1 and TRBJ2-5, with D possibly matching TRBD1 (6 bases). The germline gives CDR1 MGHDK, CDR2 SYGVNS. There are 14 residues in the CDR3. V was shortened by 7 bases and J by 4 bases, with 16 bases between the two germline ends.

CDR3 DNA: TGCGCCAGCAGCTTGGCCGAGGGGTTGGGGTCTTTCTTT. This translates into CASSLAEGLGSFF. The chain couples TRBV5-1 to TRBJ1-1; maybe TRBD1 (5 bases). Trimming took 0 bases from V and 12 from J, leaving 15 bases between them. This CDR3 contains 13 residues. Germline V CDR1 and CDR2: SGHRS, YFSETQ.

The chain joins TRBV9 to TRBJ2-1; TRBD2 aligns across 8 bases. The germline CDR1 and CDR2 sequences are SGDLS and YYNGEE. The junction had 15 bases not matched to a gene; V was cut back by 4 bases and J by 9 bases. CDR3 size: 16 residues. CDR3 coding DNA: TGTGCCAGCAGCCTCCGGGAGGCGGGGGGTTTCGGTGAGCAGTTCTTC. It codes for CASSLREAGGFGEQFF. The full variable domain, in which reference TRBV9 and TRBJ2-1 provide the parts outside the CDR3, is DSGVTQTPKHLITATGQRVTLRCSPRSGDLSVYWYQQSLDQGLQFLIQYYNGEERAKGNILERFSAQQFPDLHSELNLSSLELGDSALYFCASSLREAGGFGEQFFGPGTRLTVL.